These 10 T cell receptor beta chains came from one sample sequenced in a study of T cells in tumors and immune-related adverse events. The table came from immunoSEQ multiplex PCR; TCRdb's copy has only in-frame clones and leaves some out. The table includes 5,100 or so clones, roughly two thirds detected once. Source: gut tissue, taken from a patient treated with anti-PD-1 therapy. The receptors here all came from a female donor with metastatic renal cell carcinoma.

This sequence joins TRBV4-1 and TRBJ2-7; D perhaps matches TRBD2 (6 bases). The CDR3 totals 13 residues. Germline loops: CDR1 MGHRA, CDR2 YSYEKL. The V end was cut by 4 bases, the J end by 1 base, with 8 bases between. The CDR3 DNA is TGCGCCAGCAGCCCCCGGGAGTCCTACGAGCAGTACTTC. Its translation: CASSPRESYEQYF.

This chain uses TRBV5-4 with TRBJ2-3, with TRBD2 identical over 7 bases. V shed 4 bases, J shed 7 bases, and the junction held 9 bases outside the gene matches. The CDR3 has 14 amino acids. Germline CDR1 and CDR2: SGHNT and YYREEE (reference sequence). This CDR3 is CASSPGTTRNTQYF. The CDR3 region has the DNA TGTGCCAGCAGCCCGGGGACTACCCGAAATACGCAGTATTTT.

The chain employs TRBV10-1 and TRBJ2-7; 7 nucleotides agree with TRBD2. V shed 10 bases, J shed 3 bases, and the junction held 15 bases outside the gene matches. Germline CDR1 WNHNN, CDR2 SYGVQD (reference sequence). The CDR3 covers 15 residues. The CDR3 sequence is CAIPPGGGEVYEQYF. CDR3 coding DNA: TGCGCCATCCCGCCGGGAGGAGGGGAGGTCTACGAGCAGTACTTC.

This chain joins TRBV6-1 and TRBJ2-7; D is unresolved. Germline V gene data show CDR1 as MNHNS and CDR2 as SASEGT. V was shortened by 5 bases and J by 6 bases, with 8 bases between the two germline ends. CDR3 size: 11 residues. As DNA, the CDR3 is TGTGCCAGCAGTTCAGTGGGCGAGCAGTACTTC. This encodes CASSSVGEQYF.

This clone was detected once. CDR3 nucleotides: TGTGCCTGGAGTGTCCTGGGTATTAACTATGGCTACACCTTC. It translates to CAWSVLGINYGYTF. The chain joins TRBV30 to TRBJ1-2; no definite D call. CDR1 is GTSNPN and CDR2 is SVGIG in the germline V gene (reference sequence). V shed 0 bases and J shed 1 base, with 9 bases lying between them. This CDR3 has 14 residues.

CDR3 sequence (DNA): TGTGCCAGCAGCACTAGCGGGACCCAGAATACGCAGTATTTT. Amino acids: CASSTSGTQNTQYF. V gene TRBV28 combines with J gene TRBJ2-3; TRBD2 matches at 10 bases. This CDR3 has 14 amino acids. The trim removed 6 bases at V and 7 bases at J, leaving 7 bases unmatched. Germline V gene data show CDR1 as MDHEN and CDR2 as SYDVKM.

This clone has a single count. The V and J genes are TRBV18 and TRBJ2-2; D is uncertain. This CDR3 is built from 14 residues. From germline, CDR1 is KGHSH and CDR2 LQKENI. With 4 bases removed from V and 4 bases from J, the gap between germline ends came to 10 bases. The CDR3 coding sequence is TGTGCCAGCTCACAGGGCTGGACCACCGGGGAGCTGTTTTTT. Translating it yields CASSQGWTTGELFF.

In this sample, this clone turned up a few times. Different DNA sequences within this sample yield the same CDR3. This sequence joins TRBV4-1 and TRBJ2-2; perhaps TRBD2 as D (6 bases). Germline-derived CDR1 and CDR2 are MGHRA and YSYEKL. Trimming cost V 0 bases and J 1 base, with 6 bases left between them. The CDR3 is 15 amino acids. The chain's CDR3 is CASSQDSGNTGELFF. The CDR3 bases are TGCGCCAGCAGCCAAGATAGCGGGAACACCGGGGAGCTGTTTTTT.

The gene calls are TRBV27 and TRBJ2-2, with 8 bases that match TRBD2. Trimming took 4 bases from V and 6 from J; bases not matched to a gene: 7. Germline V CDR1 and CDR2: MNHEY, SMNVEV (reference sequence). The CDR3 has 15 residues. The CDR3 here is CASSSGRVLAGELFF. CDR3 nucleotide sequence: TGTGCCAGCAGTTCCGGGAGGGTATTGGCCGGGGAGCTGTTTTTT.

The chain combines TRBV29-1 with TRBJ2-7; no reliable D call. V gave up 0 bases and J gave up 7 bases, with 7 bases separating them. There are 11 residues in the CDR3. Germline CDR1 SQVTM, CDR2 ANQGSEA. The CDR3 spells CSVEDVREQYF. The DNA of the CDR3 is TGCAGCGTTGAAGATGTAAGGGAGCAGTACTTC.